The rows below give T cell receptor beta chains drawn from one sample of a study of CD8 T cells in ankylosing spondylitis. TCRdb redid the calling of the 5' RACE reads with MiXCR, one entry per CDR3 protein. The sample has roughly 440,000 distinct CDR3 sequences; approximately 17% are singletons. Sequencing was performed on blood, either unsorted or a sorted T cell fraction (not recorded which). The origin of the receptors is a male donor with ankylosing spondylitis. Each CDR3 is given without its conserved first and last residue. Each record gives: D gene, J gene, clone size, V gene, CDR3 protein. D genes are given only for firm matches. Clone size is not always given. Where it is, it says once, few, many or a class for expanded clones.

d_gene: TRBD1; j_gene: TRBJ1-1; abundance: many; v_gene: TRBV7-2; CDR3aa: ASSFGTGVTEAF
d_gene: NA; j_gene: TRBJ2-2; abundance: few; v_gene: TRBV7-2; CDR3aa: ASSFQGGELF
d_gene: NA; j_gene: TRBJ2-2; abundance: few; v_gene: TRBV28; CDR3aa: ASRIQGVGELF
d_gene: NA; j_gene: TRBJ1-2; abundance: few; v_gene: TRBV20-1; CDR3aa: SAVRVGDYGYT
d_gene: TRBD2; j_gene: TRBJ2-7; abundance: NA; v_gene: TRBV27; CDR3aa: ASSLRLAVNTIYEQY
d_gene: NA; j_gene: TRBJ2-7; abundance: few; v_gene: TRBV5-1; CDR3aa: ASSLAWGPYEQY
d_gene: NA; j_gene: TRBJ1-2; abundance: few; v_gene: TRBV7-2; CDR3aa: ASSPSQGSYGYT
d_gene: NA; j_gene: TRBJ2-7; abundance: NA; v_gene: TRBV29-1; CDR3aa: SRGMYEQY
d_gene: NA; j_gene: TRBJ2-1; abundance: many; v_gene: TRBV13; CDR3aa: ASSLGFNNEQF
d_gene: TRBD1; j_gene: TRBJ1-6; abundance: NA; v_gene: TRBV12-3/TRBV12-4; CDR3aa: ASSLTGTYSPLH
d_gene: NA; j_gene: TRBJ2-1; abundance: NA; v_gene: TRBV28; CDR3aa: ASSSLPNNNNEQF
d_gene: NA; j_gene: TRBJ1-4; abundance: NA; v_gene: TRBV18; CDR3aa: ASSPSRRENEKLF
d_gene: TRBD1; j_gene: TRBJ1-3; abundance: many; v_gene: TRBV6-1; CDR3aa: ASSGDRRLPSGNTIY
d_gene: TRBD1; j_gene: TRBJ1-6; abundance: NA; v_gene: TRBV19; CDR3aa: ASSTDRGGSPLH
d_gene: TRBD1; j_gene: TRBJ2-5; abundance: NA; v_gene: TRBV6-1; CDR3aa: ASRRDRGKGETQY
d_gene: NA; j_gene: TRBJ1-4; abundance: few; v_gene: TRBV12-2; CDR3aa: ASRLSVTTSPPTNEKLF
d_gene: NA; j_gene: TRBJ1-1; abundance: few; v_gene: TRBV12-3/TRBV12-4; CDR3aa: ASSFTGSRTEAF
d_gene: NA; j_gene: TRBJ2-1; abundance: NA; v_gene: TRBV4-2; CDR3aa: ASSQVEGGRALEGEQF
d_gene: TRBD1; j_gene: TRBJ1-4; abundance: few; v_gene: TRBV19; CDR3aa: ASSNGQVEKLF
d_gene: NA; j_gene: TRBJ1-3; abundance: NA; v_gene: TRBV7-2; CDR3aa: ASSLSRAVSGNTIY
d_gene: NA; j_gene: TRBJ2-1; abundance: NA; v_gene: TRBV28; CDR3aa: ASSLPAGHYNEQS
d_gene: NA; j_gene: TRBJ2-7; abundance: NA; v_gene: TRBV5-1; CDR3aa: ASSTWGGTRTASYEQY
d_gene: NA; j_gene: TRBJ1-4; abundance: many; v_gene: TRBV27; CDR3aa: ASSRQDGEKLF